The 12 T cell receptor beta chains listed next were all sequenced from one sample in a study of beta chain features in type 1 diabetes. The investigators reverse transcribed all of the isolated RNA, so they sequenced expressed TCRB transcripts. Produced via immunoSEQ multiplex PCR; TCRdb's table is partial and in-frame only. The sample has approximately 200,000 clones, 9% to 10% seen once. Sequenced sample: naive CD4+ T cells from blood. The receptors here all came from a woman aged 18-29 years in good health.

This clone was observed a handful of times. V and J are TRBV4-1 and TRBJ2-7; D may be TRBD1 (5 bases). Germline-derived CDR1 and CDR2 are MGHRA and YSYEKL. There are 14 residues in the CDR3. The V end lost 4 bases, the J end lost 6 bases, and 16 bases lay between the germline ends. The CDR3 sequence is CASSPAGISFEQYF. The DNA of the CDR3 is TGCGCCAGCAGCCCCGCAGGGATCTCGTTCGAGCAGTACTTC.

The chain uses TRBV25-1 and TRBJ1-2; the match to TRBD1 covers 9 bases. The CDR3 consists of 14 residues. The V segment lost 6 bases and the J segment 7 bases; nucleotides outside the gene matches: 9. Germline V gives CDR1 MGHDK, CDR2 SYGVNS. CDR3 sequence: CASSPRQDRGGYTF. CDR3 DNA: TGTGCCAGCAGCCCCCGCCAGGACAGGGGTGGCTACACCTTC.

CDR3 nucleotide sequence: TGTGCCAGCAGCCCACCGAAACTAGCGGGAGGTTCCTACGAGCAGTACTTC. Amino acid sequence: CASSPPKLAGGSYEQYF. The V call is TRBV5-4, the J call TRBJ2-7; 12 nucleotides align to TRBD2. Looked up from germline, CDR1 is SGHNT and CDR2 is YYREEE (reference sequence). Losses at the gene ends were 4 bases for V and 1 base for J; bases not matched to a gene: 9. The CDR3 covers 17 residues.

CDR3 protein: CASSTGQGMGTYEQYF. DNA of the CDR3: TGCGCCAGCAGCACAGGACAGGGGATGGGGACCTACGAGCAGTACTTC. The chain joins TRBV5-1 to TRBJ2-7, with 9 bases that match TRBD1. Trimming took 4 bases from V and 2 from J; bases not matched to a gene: 10. This CDR3 is 16 amino acids long. CDR1 and CDR2 (germline): SGHRS, YFSETQ.

At least ten counts were recorded for this clone. The V and J genes are TRBV29-1 and TRBJ2-7, with 10 positions matching TRBD2. CDR3 length: 14 amino acids. The germline V gene has CDR1 SQVTM and CDR2 ANQGSEA. The trim removed 4 bases at V and 0 bases at J, leaving 3 bases unmatched. The CDR3 DNA sequence: TGCAGCGTTGCTGGGACTAGCGCCTCCTACGAGCAGTACTTC. Amino acids: CSVAGTSASYEQYF.

This clone was detected only a few times. The junction departs from germline at one end; a sequencing error may be responsible. V and J are TRBV14 and TRBJ1-2; 12 bases are a match to TRBD1. In germline, CDR1 is SGHDN, CDR2 FVKESK. The CDR3 consists of 14 residues. CDR3 sequence: CASSYSGTGGRRDF. The CDR3 DNA reads as TGTGCCAGCAGCTACTCCGGGACAGGGGGCCGCCGAGACTTC.

The chain links TRBV27 to TRBJ1-3; 7 bases are shared with TRBD1. Germline values: CDR1 MNHEY, CDR2 SMNVEV (reference sequence). V lost 5 bases and J lost 0; bases outside the gene matches: 7. The CDR3 has 16 residues. The CDR3 protein is CASSPQGGSSGNTIYF. The CDR3 DNA sequence: TGTGCCAGCAGTCCCCAGGGGGGTAGCTCTGGAAACACCATATATTTT.

Only a few counts were recorded for this clone. The chain joins TRBV18 to TRBJ2-1; 7 nucleotides align to TRBD1. The V gene's germline CDR1 is KGHSH and CDR2 LQKENI. V lost 4 bases, J lost 7 bases, and 7 bases stayed unmatched. The CDR3 consists of 14 residues. This CDR3 is CASSRAYRGNEQFF. The CDR3 DNA reads as TGTGCCAGCTCACGGGCCTACAGGGGAAATGAGCAGTTCTTC.

V is TRBV6-1 and J is TRBJ1-5; TRBD1 matches 9 bases. J was trimmed by 3 bases and V by 5 bases; bases with no gene match: 5. Per the germline V gene, CDR1 is MNHNS and CDR2 is SASEGT. The length of the CDR3 is 15 residues. This CDR3 is CASSHGDRDNQPQHF. In DNA, the CDR3 is TGTGCCAGCAGTCACGGGGACAGGGACAATCAGCCCCAGCATTTT.

In its sample, this clone was seen a few times. The gene calls are TRBV11-1 and TRBJ2-4; possibly TRBD1 for D (6 bases). Trimming cost V 2 bases and J 7 bases, with 9 bases left between them. The CDR3 has 13 amino acids. The germline V gene encodes CDR1 SGHAT and CDR2 FQDESV (reference sequence). CDR3 DNA: TGTGCCAGCAGCTTACCAGGGGTCAACATTCAGTACTTC. Amino acids: CASSLPGVNIQYF.

V is TRBV5-1 and J is TRBJ2-3; tentative D call: TRBD1 (6 bases). V dropped 0 bases and J dropped 1 base, with 9 bases sitting between them. The CDR3 runs to 15 residues. Germline CDR1 reads SGHRS; CDR2 reads YFSETQ. Written as DNA, the CDR3 is TGCGCCAGCAGCTTGGGATCAGGGGGCACAGATACGCAGTATTTT. This sequence encodes CASSLGSGGTDTQYF.

This clone was seen a few times. The chain has TRBV30 and TRBJ1-2; D possibly corresponds to TRBD1 (6 bases). The CDR3 contains 11 residues. Germline CDR1 and CDR2: GTSNPN and SVGIG (reference sequence). V gave up 5 bases and J gave up 4 bases, with 8 bases separating them. Here the CDR3 reads CAWQGLYGYTF. In DNA form, the CDR3 reads TGTGCCTGGCAGGGGCTCTATGGCTACACCTTC.